These 20 T cell receptor beta chains came from one sample sequenced in a study of Graves' ophthalmopathy and Graves' hyperthyroidism. Researchers took RNA transcripts and amplified TCR beta CDR3 regions from them. HTBI primers were used in a first-round RT-PCR, which preceded a second-round multiplex PCR. TCRdb reprocessed the multiplex PCR reads with MiXCR, giving one entry per CDR3 protein. This table has fewer than 650,000 distinct CDR3 sequences, about 24% appearing once. Sequencing was performed on peripheral blood. Receptor source: a young woman with stable Graves' hyperthyroidism. Some clones in this sample may be carry-over from other donors' samples.

This chain uses TRBV12-3 or TRBV12-4 with TRBJ1-2; TRBD1 matches at 9 bases. The V segment lost 2 bases and the J segment 8 bases; nucleotides outside the gene matches: 3. The CDR3 is 13 amino acids. The CDR3 DNA sequence: TGTGCCAGCAGTTTAAAGGGACAGGGCGGCTACACCTTC. As protein: CASSLKGQGGYTF.

This clonotype came up many times. The chain joins TRBV20-1 to TRBJ1-1; 7 nucleotides align to TRBD1. Germline V lookup: CDR1 DFQATT, CDR2 SNEGSKA (reference sequence). Trimming at V came to 2 bases and at J to 0 bases, leaving 6 bases not matched to a gene. The CDR3 totals 15 residues. CDR3 residues: CSARPFDRVNTEAFF. DNA for the CDR3: TGCAGTGCTAGACCCTTTGACAGGGTGAACACTGAAGCTTTCTTT.

The V call is TRBV4-1, the J call TRBJ2-2; D gene uncertain. This CDR3 spans 17 amino acids. Trimming stripped 2 bases from V and 0 bases from J, with 13 bases between. Germline lookup yields CDR1 MGHRA and CDR2 YSYEKL. The CDR3 sequence is CASSQRNWGPNTGELFF. The CDR3 nucleotides are TGCGCCAGCAGCCAACGCAATTGGGGTCCGAACACCGGGGAGCTGTTTTTT.

This clonotype was counted many times. The CDR3 DNA is TGTGCCAGCAGCTTATTAGTGGGCGCCGGGGAGCTGTTTTTT. Its translation: CASSLLVGAGELFF. The gene calls are TRBV7-3 and TRBJ2-2, with D unclear. Per germline, CDR1 SGHTA and CDR2 FQGTGA. V was trimmed by 2 bases and J by 6 bases, leaving 10 bases between them. This CDR3 is built from 14 residues. Together with reference TRBV7-3 and TRBJ2-2, the CDR3 gives the full variable domain: GAGVSQTPSNKVTEKGKYVELRCDPISGHTALYWYRQSLGQGPEFLIYFQGTGAADDSGLPNDRFFAVRPEGSVSTLKIQRTERGDSAVYLCASSLLVGAGELFFGEGSRLTVL.

In its sample, this clonotype was seen once. The chain employs TRBV30 and TRBJ1-1, with a possible D match to TRBD1 (6 bases). The V end was cut by 1 base, the J end by 5 bases, with 14 bases between. The CDR3 runs 14 residues. Germline assignment: CDR1 GTSNPN and CDR2 SVGIG (reference sequence). CDR3 sequence (DNA): TGTGCCTGGAGTGAACTGACAGGAGGAACTGAAGCTTTCTTT. This encodes CAWSELTGGTEAFF.

At least ten counts were recorded for this clonotype. The V and J genes are TRBV20-1 and TRBJ2-5, with unresolved D. CDR3 length: 12 residues. V was clipped by 6 bases and J by 2 bases, with 10 bases between them. The germline gives CDR1 DFQATT, CDR2 SNEGSKA (reference sequence). CDR3 residues: CSARRSQETQYF. For the CDR3, the DNA is TGCAGTGCCCGTCGGTCTCAAGAGACCCAGTACTTC.

In this sample, this clonotype turned up a few times. This rearrangement joins TRBV6-1 to TRBJ2-5, with 8 bases lining up with TRBD2. This CDR3 region has 16 residues. CDR1 MNHNS and CDR2 SASEGT come from the germline V gene. J was trimmed by 2 bases and V by 3 bases; bases with no gene match: 8. In nucleotides, the CDR3 is TGTGCCAGCAGTGATCCAAGGACTAGCCGGCAAGAGACCCAGTACTTC. Translating it yields CASSDPRTSRQETQYF.

This clonotype was observed at least ten times. This chain links TRBV12-3 or TRBV12-4 with TRBJ2-6; 8 nucleotides align to TRBD2. CDR3 size: 19 residues. V dropped 4 bases and J dropped 2; count of bases not matched to a gene: 13. The chain's CDR3 is CASSSPPGLEGTGANVLTF. The CDR3 coding sequence is TGTGCCAGCAGTTCCCCCCCGGGACTAGAAGGCACTGGGGCCAACGTCCTGACTTTC.

This clonotype was observed at least ten times. The chain has TRBV6-4 and TRBJ1-1; TRBD1 matches at 12 bases. The CDR3 has 17 residues. In germline, CDR1 is MRHNA, CDR2 SNTAGT. V shed 8 bases, J shed 5 bases, and the junction held 15 bases outside the gene matches. CDR3 region: CASSFPSGQGAVTEAFF. The CDR3 nucleotides read TGTGCCAGCTCCTTCCCTTCGGGACAGGGGGCAGTGACTGAAGCTTTCTTT.

The chain combines TRBV28 with TRBJ2-7, with D unclear. Trimming stripped 2 bases from V and 0 bases from J, with 8 bases between. Germline V gene sequence: CDR1 MDHEN, CDR2 SYDVKM. This CDR3 is 14 amino acids long. CDR3 in amino acids: CASSLLSSSYEQYF. In DNA form, the CDR3 reads TGTGCCAGCAGTTTACTAAGCAGCTCCTACGAGCAGTACTTC.

This clonotype was counted ten times or more. This chain connects TRBV18 to TRBJ1-2, with D perhaps TRBD1 (5 bases). Trimming pared 1 base from V and 0 bases from J, leaving 6 bases between. The CDR3 covers 14 residues. The germline gives CDR1 KGHSH, CDR2 LQKENI. CDR3 amino acids: CASSPLGANYGYTF. CDR3 sequence (DNA): TGTGCCAGCTCACCACTAGGGGCTAACTATGGCTACACCTTC.

This clonotype was recorded many times. CDR3 amino acids: CASSSRPGQNYGYTF. The CDR3 nucleotides read TGTGCCAGCAGTTCCCGTCCGGGACAGAACTATGGCTACACCTTC. The genes are TRBV27 and TRBJ1-2; 7 nucleotides match TRBD1. V lost 4 bases and J lost 2; bases outside the gene matches: 7. This CDR3 spans 15 amino acids. From germline, CDR1 is MNHEY and CDR2 SMNVEV (reference sequence).

This clonotype was found many times. J is TRBJ2-7 and V is TRBV18; possibly TRBD1 or TRBD2 for D (5 bases each). The germline V gene encodes CDR1 KGHSH and CDR2 LQKENI. Trimming removed 4 bases from V and 2 bases from J, with 12 bases in between. CDR3 length: 14 amino acids. Here the CDR3 reads CASSRGAETYEQYF. The CDR3 DNA is TGTGCCAGCTCACGAGGGGCAGAAACCTACGAGCAGTACTTC.

This clonotype was counted ten times or more. This chain links TRBV2 with TRBJ2-3; 7 bases line up with TRBD2. CDR1 SNHLY and CDR2 FYNNEI come from the germline V gene. V shed 8 bases, J shed 1 base, and the junction held 9 bases outside the gene matches. This CDR3 comprises 15 residues. CDR3: CASWSRSGGTDTQYF. The CDR3 nucleotides are TGTGCCAGCTGGTCCAGGAGCGGGGGCACAGATACGCAGTATTTT.

This clonotype has more than one count but fewer than ten. This chain links TRBV18 with TRBJ2-7, with TRBD1 matching 9 bases. The ends lost 6 bases at V and 7 bases at J; junction bases unmatched: 10. Germline assignment: CDR1 KGHSH and CDR2 LQKENI. This CDR3 comprises 14 residues. This CDR3 reads CASSYRTGAGEQYF. CDR3 nucleotides: TGTGCCAGCTCGTATCGGACAGGGGCCGGGGAGCAGTACTTC.

Many counts were recorded for this clonotype. The chain has TRBV12-3 or TRBV12-4 and TRBJ2-2, with a possible D match to TRBD1 (8 bases). The CDR3 is 15 amino acids. The V end lost 3 bases, the J end lost 7 bases, and 15 bases lay between the germline ends. The CDR3 DNA sequence: TGTGCCAGCAGTTTGACAGGGGAGGGGGACGGGGAGCTGTTTTTT. Amino acids: CASSLTGEGDGELFF.

This clonotype occurred many times. The rearrangement uses TRBV6-5 and TRBJ2-7; D is perhaps TRBD1 (6 bases). Between the trimmed V and J ends, which lost 2 bases and 0 bases, there was a span of 14 bases. This CDR3 is built from 16 residues. The germline gives CDR1 MNHEY, CDR2 SVGAGI. CDR3 in amino acids: CASSYLRTDNSYEQYF. CDR3 sequence (DNA): TGTGCCAGCAGTTACCTACGGACAGACAACTCCTACGAGCAGTACTTC.

This clonotype was seen many times. V gene TRBV20-1 combines with J gene TRBJ2-2; weak D call: TRBD1 (5 bases). V was shortened by 1 base and J by 0 bases, with 9 bases between the two germline ends. This CDR3 spans 15 amino acids. The germline V gene encodes CDR1 DFQATT and CDR2 SNEGSKA (reference sequence). As DNA, the CDR3 is TGCAGTGCTAGAGCAGGGTTCGCGAACACCGGGGAGCTGTTTTTT. It translates to CSARAGFANTGELFF.

Comment on this clonotype: A much more abundant neighbour one base away suggests this may be a read error. The chain joins TRBV6-1 to TRBJ1-6, with D possibly being TRBD1 (5 bases). This CDR3 is 14 amino acids long. Germline V gene sequence: CDR1 MNHNS, CDR2 SASEGT. The CDR3 loop is CASSELAGSSHLHF. The CDR3 nucleotides are TGTGCCAGCAGTGAATTAGCAGGGAGTTCACACCTCCACTTT.

The sample holds many counts of this clonotype. The V and J genes are TRBV10-1 and TRBJ2-2; D is perhaps TRBD2 (7 bases). Germline V CDR1 and CDR2: WNHNN, SYGVQD (reference sequence). V lost 2 bases, J lost 4 bases, and 14 bases lay in between. This CDR3 region has 16 residues. The CDR3 nucleotides read TGCGCCAGCAGTGAGGGGGGGGGGCACGGCACCGGGGAGCTGTTTTTT. Translating it yields CASSEGGGHGTGELFF.